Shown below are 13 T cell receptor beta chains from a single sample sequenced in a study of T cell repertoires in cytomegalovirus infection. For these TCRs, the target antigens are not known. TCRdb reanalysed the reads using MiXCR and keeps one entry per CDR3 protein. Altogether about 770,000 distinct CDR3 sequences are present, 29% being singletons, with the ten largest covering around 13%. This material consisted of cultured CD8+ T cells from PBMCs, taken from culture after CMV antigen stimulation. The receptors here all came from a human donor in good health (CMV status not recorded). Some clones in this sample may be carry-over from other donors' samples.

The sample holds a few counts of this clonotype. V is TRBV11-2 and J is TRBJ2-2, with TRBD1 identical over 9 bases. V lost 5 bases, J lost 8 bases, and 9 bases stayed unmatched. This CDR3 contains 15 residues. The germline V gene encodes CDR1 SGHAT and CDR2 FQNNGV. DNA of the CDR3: TGTGCCAGCAGCGACCAAAGGACAGGGGTAGGGGAGCTGTTTTTT. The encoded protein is CASSDQRTGVGELFF.

In DNA, the CDR3 is TGTGCCAGCAGCTTAGGAGGTACCATCTACGAGCAGTACTTC. Translation: CASSLGGTIYEQYF. The gene calls are TRBV7-6 and TRBJ2-7; no clear D gene. Looked up from germline, CDR1 is SGHVS and CDR2 is FNYEAQ. The V end was cut by 1 base, the J end by 3 bases, with 10 bases between. The CDR3 spans 14 residues.

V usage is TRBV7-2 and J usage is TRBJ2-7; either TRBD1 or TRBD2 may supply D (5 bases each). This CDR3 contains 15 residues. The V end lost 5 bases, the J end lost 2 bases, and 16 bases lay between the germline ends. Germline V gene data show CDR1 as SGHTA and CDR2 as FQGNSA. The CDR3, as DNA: TGTGCCAGCAGCCTCCCTTGGGACCCGCCCTACGAGCAGTACTTC. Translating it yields CASSLPWDPPYEQYF.

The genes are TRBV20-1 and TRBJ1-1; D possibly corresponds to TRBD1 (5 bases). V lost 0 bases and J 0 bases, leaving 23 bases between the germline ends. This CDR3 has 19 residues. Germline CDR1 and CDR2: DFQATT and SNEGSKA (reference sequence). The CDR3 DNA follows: TGCAGTGCTAGAGATCCCACACCGAGGAGACAGCCACTGAACACTGAAGCTTTCTTT. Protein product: CSARDPTPRRQPLNTEAFF.

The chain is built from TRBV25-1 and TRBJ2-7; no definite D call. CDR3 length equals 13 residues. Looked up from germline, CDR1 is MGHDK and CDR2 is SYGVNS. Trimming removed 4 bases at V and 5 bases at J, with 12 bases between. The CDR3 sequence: CASSGPLNDEQYV. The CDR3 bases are TGTGCCAGCAGTGGACCACTGAACGACGAGCAGTACGTC.

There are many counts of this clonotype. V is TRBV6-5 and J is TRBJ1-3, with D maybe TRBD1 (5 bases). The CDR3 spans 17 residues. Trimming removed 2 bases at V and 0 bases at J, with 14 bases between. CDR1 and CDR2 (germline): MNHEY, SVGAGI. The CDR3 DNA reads TGTGCCAGCAGTTACGGGACCATGGGCGTCTCTGGAAACACCATATATTTT. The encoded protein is CASSYGTMGVSGNTIYF.

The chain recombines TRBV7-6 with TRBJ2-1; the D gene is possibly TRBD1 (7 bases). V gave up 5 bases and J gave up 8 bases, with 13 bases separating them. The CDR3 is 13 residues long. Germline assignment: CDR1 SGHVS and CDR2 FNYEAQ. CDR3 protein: CASSGGGRDEQFF. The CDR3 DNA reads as TGTGCCAGCAGCGGAGGGGGCCGGGATGAGCAGTTCTTC.

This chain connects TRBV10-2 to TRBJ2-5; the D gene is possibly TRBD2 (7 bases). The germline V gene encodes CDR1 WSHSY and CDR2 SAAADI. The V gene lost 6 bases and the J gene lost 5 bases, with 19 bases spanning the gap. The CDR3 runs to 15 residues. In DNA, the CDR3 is TGCGCCAGCAGAGGGGGGGGCCATTCGCGGGAGACCCAGTACTTC. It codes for CASRGGGHSRETQYF.

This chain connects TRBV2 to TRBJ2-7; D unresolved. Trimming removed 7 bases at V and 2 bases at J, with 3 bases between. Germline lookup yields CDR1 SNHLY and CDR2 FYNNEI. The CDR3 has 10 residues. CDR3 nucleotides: TGTGCCAGCATCGCCTACGAGCAGTACTTC. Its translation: CASIAYEQYF.

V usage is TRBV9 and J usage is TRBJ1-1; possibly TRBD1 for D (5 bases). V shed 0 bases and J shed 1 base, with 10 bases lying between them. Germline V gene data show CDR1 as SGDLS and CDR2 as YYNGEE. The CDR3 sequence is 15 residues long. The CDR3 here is CASSVVWGRNTEAFF. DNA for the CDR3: TGTGCCAGCAGCGTAGTGTGGGGACGGAACACTGAAGCTTTCTTT.

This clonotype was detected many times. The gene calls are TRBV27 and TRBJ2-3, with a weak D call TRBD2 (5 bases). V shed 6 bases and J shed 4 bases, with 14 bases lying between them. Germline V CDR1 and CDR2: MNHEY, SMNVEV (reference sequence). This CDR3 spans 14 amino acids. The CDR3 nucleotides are TGTGCCAGCAGCTTAGTTGCGGGCGCAGATACGCAGTATTTT. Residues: CASSLVAGADTQYF.

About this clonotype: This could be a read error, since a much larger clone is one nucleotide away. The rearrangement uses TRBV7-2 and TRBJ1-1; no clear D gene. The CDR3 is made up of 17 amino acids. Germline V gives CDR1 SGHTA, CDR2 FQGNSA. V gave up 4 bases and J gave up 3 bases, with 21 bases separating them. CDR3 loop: CASSSLTPLRTDTEAFF. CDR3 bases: TGTGCCAGCAGCTCCCTAACACCCTTAAGAACGGACACTGAAGCTTTCTTT.

The DNA for the CDR3 is TGTGCCAGCAGTTTATCCCTAGCGGGGAGCTCCTACAATGAGCAGTTCTTC. Translation gives CASSLSLAGSSYNEQFF. This sequence joins TRBV27 and TRBJ2-1, with 9 nucleotides matching TRBD2. Germline CDR1 and CDR2: MNHEY and SMNVEV (reference sequence). The CDR3 extends over 17 amino acids. V was pared by 0 bases and J by 0 bases, with 3 bases of the junction left unmatched.